These T cell receptor beta chains were read from a single sample in a study of cytomegalovirus exposure and HLA in healthy donors. This table comes from immunoSEQ multiplex PCR, and its TCRdb copy is limited to in-frame clones, with some not included. The sample consists of 100,000 to 150,000 clones, about 70% of them appearing once. Sequenced: PBMCs. These receptors were taken from a woman aged 40 to 50 in good health and CMV-seropositive. The CDR3 runs from the conserved cysteine through the conserved F or W. D genes are given only for firm matches. Rows give clone size only sometimes, using once, few, many, or a class for an expanded clone.

cdr3_length | j_call | v_call | clone_size | d_call | cdr3_aa | cdr3_nt
17 | TRBJ2-7 | TRBV5-1 | . | TRBD2 | CASSFPTSGMLSYEQYF | TGCGCCAGCAGCTTCCCGACTAGCGGGATGCTATCCTACGAGCAGTACTTC
15 | TRBJ2-3 | TRBV5-1 | . | TRBD2 | CASSLLGGVTDTQYF | TGCGCCAGCAGCCTACTCGGGGGGGTCACAGATACGCAGTATTTT
18 | TRBJ1-2 | TRBV2 | few | . | CASSEFGHSRESNYGYTF | TGTGCCAGCAGTGAATTCGGACACTCCAGGGAATCTAACTATGGCTACACCTTC
15 | TRBJ1-3 | TRBV5-4 | . | . | CASSLGGFVGNTIYF | TGTGCCAGCAGCTTAGGGGGATTCGTGGGAAACACCATATATTTT
14 | TRBJ2-1 | TRBV30 | few | . | CALIRRDIYNEQFF | TGTGCTCTGATAAGACGGGACATCTACAATGAGCAGTTCTTC
18 | TRBJ2-3 | TRBV11-3 | . | TRBD1 | CASSLQTRTGDGTDTQYF | TGTGCCAGCAGCCTCCAAACACGGACAGGGGACGGCACAGATACGCAGTATTTT
15 | TRBJ1-1 | TRBV5-1 | . | . | CASSLMVTGNTEAFF | TGCGCCAGCAGCTTGATGGTCACGGGGAACACTGAAGCTTTCTTT
14 | TRBJ1-5 | TRBV7-2 | few | . | CASSSLALNQPQHF | TGTGCCAGCAGCTCCCTAGCGCTAAATCAGCCCCAGCATTTT
19 | TRBJ1-2 | TRBV28 | . | . | CASSSNGPTDGGGLYGYTF | TGTGCCAGCAGTTCGAATGGACCTACGGACGGCGGGGGATTATATGGCTACACCTTC
16 | TRBJ1-2 | TRBV29-1 | . | TRBD1 | CSVTLGQGGSQNGYTF | TGCAGCGTTACTCTAGGACAGGGAGGGTCACAAAATGGCTACACCTTC
12 | TRBJ1-2 | TRBV5-5 | . | TRBD1 | CASSGTGGGYTF | TGTGCCAGCAGCGGGACAGGTGGTGGCTACACCTTC
11 | TRBJ2-1 | TRBV15 | . | . | CATSRVDEQFF | TGTGCCACCAGCCGGGTGGATGAGCAGTTCTTC
14 | TRBJ2-7 | TRBV2 | . | . | CASSAQGHSYEQYF | TGTGCCAGCAGTGCCCAGGGTCACTCCTACGAGCAGTACTTC
15 | TRBJ1-1 | TRBV6-1 | few | . | CASTPGGGGNTEAFF | TGTGCCAGCACCCCGGGGGGGGGTGGGAACACTGAAGCTTTCTTT
14 | TRBJ2-5 | TRBV5-1 | . | . | CASSLSGDQETQYF | TGCGCCAGCAGCCTATCGGGAGACCAAGAGACCCAGTACTTC
16 | TRBJ2-3 | TRBV4-2 | . | TRBD2 | CASSQVAGGDADTQYF | TGTGCCAGCAGCCAGGTAGCGGGAGGTGACGCAGATACGCAGTATTTT
18 | TRBJ1-4 | TRBV23-1 | . | . | CASSQERGGEATNEKLFF | TGCGCCAGCAGTCAGGAGCGCGGGGGGGAGGCAACTAATGAAAAACTGTTTTTT
13 | TRBJ1-2 | TRBV6-6 | . | . | CASSYSSNYGFTF | TGTGCCAGCAGTTACTCGAGCAACTATGGCTTCACCTTC
12 | TRBJ2-7 | TRBV28 | . | . | CASSLGGREQYF | TGTGCCAGCAGTTTAGGTGGGAGGGAGCAGTACTTC
13 | TRBJ1-1 | TRBV30 | . | . | CAWQGGGNTEAFF | TGTGCCTGGCAGGGTGGCGGGAACACTGAAGCTTTCTTT
15 | TRBJ2-1 | TRBV19 | few | TRBD2 | CASSLGTSGGREQFF | TGTGCCAGTAGTTTGGGGACTAGCGGGGGAAGGGAGCAGTTCTTC
17 | TRBJ2-3 | TRBV7-3 | . | TRBD2 | CASSLTTAGVNTDTQYF | TGTGCCAGCAGCTTAACTACAGCGGGGGTAAACACAGATACGCAGTATTTT
15 | TRBJ2-5 | TRBV11-2 | . | TRBD2 | CASSLVSGVVREQYF | TGTGCCAGCAGCTTAGTTAGCGGGGTAGTACGGGAGCAGTACTTC
16 | TRBJ1-3 | TRBV5-5 | once | . | CASSLVLQVAGNTIYF | TGTGCCAGCAGCTTGGTGTTGCAGGTCGCTGGAAACACCATATATTTT
15 | TRBJ1-2 | TRBV5-1 | . | . | CASSSTGLTNYGYTF | TGCGCCAGCAGCTCTACAGGTCTTACTAACTATGGCTACACCTTC
14 | TRBJ1-1 | TRBV6-1 | . | . | CASSQGPGGFEAFF | TGTGCCAGCAGTCAGGGCCCCGGAGGGTTTGAAGCTTTCTTT
15 | TRBJ2-3 | TRBV5-6 | . | . | CASSYTGKPTDTQYF | TGTGCCAGCAGCTATACCGGGAAGCCCACAGATACGCAGTATTTT
16 | TRBJ1-1 | TRBV11-2 | . | TRBD1 | CASSLARQGRNTEAFF | TGTGCCAGCAGCTTAGCCCGACAGGGGAGGAACACTGAAGCTTTCTTT
16 | TRBJ1-5 | TRBV19 | . | TRBD1 | CASSIGRQGSNQPQHF | TGTGCCAGTAGTATAGGTAGACAGGGCTCAAATCAGCCCCAGCATTTT
13 | TRBJ2-7 | TRBV14 | . | . | CASSQLQSSEQYF | TGTGCCAGCAGCCAACTACAGAGTAGCGAGCAGTACTTC
14 | TRBJ1-4 | TRBV5-4 | . | TRBD1 | CASSLQGRKEKLFF | TGTGCCAGCAGCTTACAGGGGAGGAAGGAAAAACTGTTTTTT
16 | TRBJ2-1 | TRBV6-1 | . | TRBD2 | CASSEGPGLVRPEQFF | TGTGCCAGCAGTGAAGGGCCGGGACTAGTTAGGCCTGAGCAGTTCTTC
14 | TRBJ1-4 | TRBV10-3 | . | . | CAIGIGQGNEKLFF | TGTGCCATCGGGATCGGGCAGGGGAATGAAAAACTGTTTTTT
16 | TRBJ2-2 | TRBV6-1 | . | . | CASSEGNRVRGGELFF | TGTGCCAGCAGTGAAGGAAACAGGGTGAGGGGAGGGGAGCTGTTTTTT
15 | TRBJ1-3 | TRBV7-2 | . | . | CASSLGLFSGNTIYF | TGTGCCAGCAGCTTAGGTTTATTCTCTGGAAACACCATATATTTT
14 | TRBJ2-2 | TRBV5-6 | . | . | CASSLDRLTGELFF | TGTGCCAGCAGCTTAGACAGGCTCACCGGGGAGCTGTTTTTT
14 | TRBJ2-7 | TRBV28 | once | . | CASTRRGKGHEQYF | TGTGCCAGCACCCGAAGGGGAAAAGGCCACGAGCAGTACTTC
15 | TRBJ2-2 | TRBV9 | few | TRBD2 | CASSTSGSGTGELFF | TGTGCCAGCAGCACTAGCGGGAGCGGAACCGGGGAGCTGTTTTTT
14 | TRBJ2-7 | TRBV5-1 | few | TRBD1 | CASSAGQGPYEQYF | TGCGCCAGCAGCGCGGGACAGGGCCCCTACGAGCAGTACTTC
17 | TRBJ2-5 | TRBV5-4 | . | TRBD2 | CASSGGLAGGRGETQYF | TGTGCCAGCAGCGGGGGACTAGCGGGAGGTCGAGGAGAGACCCAGTACTTC
18 | TRBJ1-5 | TRBV19 | . | TRBD1 | CASSGFWAGGESNQPQHF | TGTGCCAGTAGTGGGTTTTGGGCAGGGGGTGAGAGCAATCAGCCCCAGCATTTT
17 | TRBJ1-3 | TRBV7-2 | . | TRBD1 | CASSFTGATSSGNTIYF | TGTGCCAGCAGCTTCACAGGGGCAACTTCCTCTGGAAACACCATATATTTT
15 | TRBJ1-2 | TRBV6-1 | . | TRBD1 | CASSGGPTGASGYTF | TGTGCCAGCAGTGGAGGTCCGACAGGGGCGAGCGGCTACACCTTC
15 | TRBJ2-2 | TRBV28 | few | TRBD1 | CASSFGTGGWRGAVF | TGTGCCAGCAGTTTCGGGACAGGGGGCTGGCGGGGAGCTGTTTTT
15 | TRBJ2-5 | TRBV5-1 | . | TRBD2 | CASSSTGLAHETQYF | TGCGCCAGCAGCTCCACGGGACTAGCGCACGAGACCCAGTACTTC
14 | TRBJ1-5 | TRBV19 | . | . | CASSIKLGNQPQHF | TGTGCCAGTAGTATAAAACTCGGGAATCAGCCCCAGCATTTT
15 | TRBJ1-2 | TRBV5-1 | . | TRBD1 | CASSPALTGANGYTF | TGCGCCAGCAGCCCAGCACTCACAGGGGCTAATGGCTACACCTTC
13 | TRBJ1-2 | TRBV2 | . | . | CASGGEGKGGYTF | TGTGCCAGCGGAGGGGAGGGAAAGGGCGGCTACACCTTC
15 | TRBJ1-2 | TRBV4-3 | . | . | CASSPGDSVGYGYTF | TGCGCCAGCAGCCCGGGAGACTCCGTGGGCTATGGCTACACCTTC
14 | TRBJ2-1 | TRBV5-4 | once | . | CASSFLGGDNEQFF | TGTGCCAGCAGCTTTTTAGGGGGGGACAATGAGCAGTTCTTC
14 | TRBJ1-2 | TRBV6-6 | . | TRBD1 | CASSYTGQGGGYTF | TGTGCCAGCAGTTACACGGGACAGGGTGGTGGCTACACCTTC
16 | TRBJ2-7 | TRBV28 | . | TRBD2 | CASSYSGTSGKYEQYF | TGTGCCAGCAGCTACTCCGGGACTAGCGGCAAGTACGAGCAGTACTTC